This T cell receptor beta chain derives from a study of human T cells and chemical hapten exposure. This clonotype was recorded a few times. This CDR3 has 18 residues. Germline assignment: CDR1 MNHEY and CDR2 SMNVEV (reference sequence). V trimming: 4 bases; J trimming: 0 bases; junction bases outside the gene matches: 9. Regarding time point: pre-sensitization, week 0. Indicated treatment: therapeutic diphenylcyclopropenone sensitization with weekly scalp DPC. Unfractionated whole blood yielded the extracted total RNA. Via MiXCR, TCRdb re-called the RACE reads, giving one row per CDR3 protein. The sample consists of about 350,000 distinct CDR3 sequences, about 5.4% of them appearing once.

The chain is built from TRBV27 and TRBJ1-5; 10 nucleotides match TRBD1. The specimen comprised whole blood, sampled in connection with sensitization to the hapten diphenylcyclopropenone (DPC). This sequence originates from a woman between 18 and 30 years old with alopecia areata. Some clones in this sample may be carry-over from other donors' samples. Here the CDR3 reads CASSSRQGADVSNQPQHF. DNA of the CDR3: TGTGCCAGCAGTTCACGACAGGGGGCTGACGTTAGCAATCAGCCCCAGCATTTT.